Shown below are 28 T cell receptor beta chains from a single sample sequenced in a study of T-cell memory formation after mild COVID-19. In TCRdb, the 5' RACE reads were re-called with MiXCR into one record per CDR3 protein. Here the sample spans around 300,000 distinct CDR3 sequences, 13% to 15% being singletons. The sequenced sample was PBMCs or a T cell subset sorted from them (not recorded which). Receptors were obtained from a man aged 18 to 35 who had mild COVID-19 (a few samples of this study predate the infection). Cell type and time point are not known.

The J gene is TRBJ1-6, the V gene TRBV28; D unclear. The CDR3 sequence is 15 residues long. The germline CDR1 and CDR2 sequences are MDHEN and SYDVKM. V dropped 3 bases and J dropped 9 bases, with 15 bases sitting between them. DNA of the CDR3: TGTGCCAGCAGTTTCTTTACACCCGGCGGTTCACCCCTCCACTTT. Translating it yields CASSFFTPGGSPLHF. Drawing the rest from reference TRBV28 and TRBJ1-6, the complete variable domain is DVKVTQSSRYLVKRTGEKVFLECVQDMDHENMFWYRQDPGLGLRLIYFSYDVKMKEKGDIPEGYSVSREKKERFSLILESASTNQTSMYLCASSFFTPGGSPLHFGNGTRLTVT.

This clonotype has only one observation. The chain combines TRBV6-2 or TRBV6-3 with TRBJ2-7; TRBD2 might be the D (6 bases). The CDR3 runs 16 residues. Germline-derived CDR1 and CDR2 are MNHEY and SVGEGT. Trimming shortened V by 8 bases and J by 2 bases, and 22 bases separated the two germline ends. The CDR3 DNA sequence: TGTGCCAGCCTCCCCGCGGCGGGACCGGGAACCTACGAGCAGTACTTC. Protein sequence: CASLPAAGPGTYEQYF.

This clonotype has a handful of counts. The J gene is TRBJ2-7, the V gene TRBV5-6; D not certain. The germline gives CDR1 SGHDT, CDR2 YYEEEE. The CDR3 runs 13 residues. Trimming removed 0 bases at V and 0 bases at J, with 4 bases between. The CDR3 region has the DNA TGTGCCAGCAGCTTGGGGCACTCCTACGAGCAGTACGTC. Translating gives CASSLGHSYEQYV.

This chain connects TRBV7-8 to TRBJ1-1, with D possibly TRBD1 on 5 matching bases. The CDR3 totals 15 residues. Trimming shortened V by 6 bases and J by 5 bases, and 19 bases separated the two germline ends. In germline, CDR1 is SGHVS, CDR2 FQNEAQ. CDR3 region: CASSPPSGGSTEAFF. The CDR3 nucleotides read TGTGCCAGCAGTCCTCCTTCGGGGGGGTCGACTGAAGCTTTCTTT.

This clonotype was seen at least ten times. This CDR3 is CASSQGTQSGEQYV. CDR3 sequence (DNA): TGCGCCAGCAGCCAAGGGACACAAAGCGGCGAGCAGTACGTC. The genes are TRBV4-1 and TRBJ2-7, with D perhaps given as TRBD1 or TRBD2 (5 bases each). CDR1 MGHRA and CDR2 YSYEKL come from the germline V gene. The germline V and J ends were trimmed by 1 base and 6 bases, with 13 bases remaining between them. The CDR3 runs 14 residues.

On this clonotype itself: A much larger clonotype is one base distant, so this may be a read error. The rearrangement links TRBV5-1 to TRBJ2-3; D remains ambiguous. The CDR3 totals 13 residues. CDR1 SGHRS and CDR2 YFSETQ come from the germline V gene. V was cut by 0 bases and J by 4 bases, with 6 bases left in between. CDR3 sequence reads: CASSLAIADTQYF. The CDR3 region has the DNA TGCGCCAGCAGCTTGGCCATCGCAGATACGCAGTATTTT.

The genes are TRBV10-3 and TRBJ2-2; 7 bases fit TRBD1. Looked up from germline, CDR1 is ENHRY and CDR2 is SYGVKD. Unmatched junction bases numbered 2, after V lost 9 bases and J lost 1 base. The CDR3 contains 13 residues. The CDR3 reads CAMGQLNTGELFF. The CDR3 DNA follows: TGTGCCATGGGACAGTTGAACACCGGGGAGCTGTTTTTT.

This clonotype was counted a few times. J is TRBJ2-5 and V is TRBV19; perhaps TRBD2 as D (6 bases). The CDR3 extends over 13 amino acids. Deletions cut 6 bases from V and 1 base from J, with 9 bases between. From germline, CDR1 is LNHDA and CDR2 SQIVND (reference sequence). CDR3 nucleotide sequence: TGTGCCAGTAGAGGCGGGGTCCAAGAGACCCAGTACTTC. The encoded protein is CASRGGVQETQYF.

J is TRBJ2-2 and V is TRBV28; D possibly uses TRBD1 or TRBD2 (6 bases each). This CDR3 is 16 amino acids long. Between the trimmed V and J ends, which lost 3 bases and 4 bases, there was a span of 15 bases. Germline V gene data show CDR1 as MDHEN and CDR2 as SYDVKM. Here the CDR3 reads CASSFSSGASTGELFF. In DNA form, the CDR3 reads TGTGCCAGCAGTTTCTCGTCGGGGGCCAGCACCGGGGAGCTGTTTTTT.

V is TRBV20-1 and J is TRBJ1-6; tentative D call: TRBD1 (5 bases). This CDR3 is built from 14 residues. Deletions cut 4 bases from V and 5 bases from J, with 12 bases between. Germline-derived CDR1 and CDR2 are DFQATT and SNEGSKA (reference sequence). The CDR3: CSAKRGWDNSPLHF. CDR3 coding DNA: TGCAGTGCTAAGCGGGGGTGGGATAATTCACCCCTCCACTTT.

This clonotype was counted only a few times. The chain employs TRBV20-1 and TRBJ1-4; no definite D call. The CDR3 length is 13 residues. The germline V gene has CDR1 DFQATT and CDR2 SNEGSKA (reference sequence). The germline V and J ends were trimmed by 3 bases and 6 bases, with 11 bases remaining between them. The CDR3 spells CSARPDSYEKLFF. CDR3 in DNA: TGCAGTGCTAGGCCAGATAGCTATGAAAAACTGTTTTTT.

The chain is built from TRBV4-3 and TRBJ1-2; D might be TRBD1 (6 bases). This CDR3 region has 18 residues. V was trimmed by 1 base and J by 3 bases, leaving 21 bases between them. From germline, CDR1 is LGHNA and CDR2 YSLEER. The CDR3 DNA reads as TGCGCCAGCAGCCAAGTTTTAGGGGGGGAAACCGAACACTATGGCTACACCTTC. Translating gives CASSQVLGGETEHYGYTF.

This clonotype was counted many times. The V call is TRBV7-2, the J call TRBJ2-2, with unresolved D. Germline CDR1 reads SGHTA; CDR2 reads FQGNSA. The CDR3 has 14 residues. The V end lost 1 base, the J end lost 0 bases, and 3 bases lay between the germline ends. CDR3 in amino acids: CASSLDPNTGELFF. CDR3 nucleotides: TGTGCCAGCAGCTTAGACCCGAACACCGGGGAGCTGTTTTTT.

The chain is built from TRBV20-1 and TRBJ2-7; D gene unclear. The CDR3 runs to 14 residues. V was trimmed by 3 bases and J by 0 bases, leaving 12 bases between them. Germline CDR1 reads DFQATT; CDR2 reads SNEGSKA (reference sequence). The CDR3 loop is CSASRAANSYEQYV. The CDR3 DNA follows: TGCAGTGCTAGCCGGGCCGCTAACTCCTACGAGCAGTACGTC.

J is TRBJ2-7 and V is TRBV12-3 or TRBV12-4, with D possibly called TRBD1 or TRBD2 (5 bases each). Between the trimmed V and J ends, which lost 6 bases and 0 bases, there was a span of 18 bases. The CDR3 consists of 16 residues. The CDR3 protein is CASSLTGTELSYEQYF. The CDR3 nucleotides are TGTGCCAGCAGCCTGACCGGGACGGAACTCTCCTACGAGCAGTACTTC.

The gene calls are TRBV4-3 and TRBJ2-5; perhaps TRBD2 as D (7 bases). This CDR3 has 14 residues. Germline CDR1 LGHNA, CDR2 YSLEER. Trimming removed 4 bases at V and 4 bases at J, with 13 bases between. The CDR3 is CASSLKRGAETQYF. CDR3 in DNA: TGCGCCAGCAGCCTCAAACGGGGGGCAGAGACCCAGTACTTC.

This clonotype was picked up a small number of times. The V call is TRBV12-3 or TRBV12-4, the J call TRBJ2-5, with TRBD2 identical over 11 bases. V shed 5 bases, J shed 4 bases, and the junction held 3 bases outside the gene matches. The CDR3 totals 14 residues. The CDR3 region has the DNA TGTGCCAGCAGTAATAGCGGGGGGGGAGAGACCCAGTACTTC. It is translated as CASSNSGGGETQYF.

The J gene is TRBJ1-2, the V gene TRBV12-3 or TRBV12-4; D is perhaps TRBD1 (6 bases). CDR3 length: 12 residues. Trimming stripped 5 bases from V and 4 bases from J, with 8 bases between. The CDR3, as DNA: TGTGCCAGCAGTCGGACAGTCTATGGCTACACCTTC. Amino acids: CASSRTVYGYTF.

The chain is built from TRBV20-1 and TRBJ1-1; 7 nucleotides align to TRBD1. The CDR3 extends over 13 amino acids. Trimming cost V 3 bases and J 7 bases; bases outside gene matches: 8. Germline V lookup: CDR1 DFQATT, CDR2 SNEGSKA (reference sequence). CDR3 residues: CSASGRGRLEAFF. The CDR3 nucleotides are TGCAGTGCTAGTGGCAGGGGGAGGCTTGAAGCTTTCTTT.

This clonotype was observed a few times. The rearrangement links TRBV6-2 or TRBV6-3 to TRBJ2-3, with 7 bases identical to TRBD2. Trimming took 0 bases from V and 2 from J; bases not matched to a gene: 5. The CDR3 has 16 amino acids. CDR1 and CDR2 (germline): MNHEY, SVGEGT. The CDR3 sequence is CASSYSISGATDTQYF. CDR3 nucleotide sequence: TGTGCCAGCAGTTACTCAATCAGCGGGGCCACAGATACGCAGTATTTT.

V is TRBV2 and J is TRBJ2-1, with D possibly matching TRBD2 (5 bases). CDR3 length: 14 residues. Germline lookup yields CDR1 SNHLY and CDR2 FYNNEI. V lost 3 bases and J 5 bases, leaving 11 bases between the germline ends. CDR3 amino acids: CASSERASNNEQFF. The CDR3 bases are TGTGCCAGCAGTGAGAGGGCTTCCAACAATGAGCAGTTCTTC. Based on the CDR3 plus reference TRBV2 and TRBJ2-1, the full variable domain is EPEVTQTPSHQVTQMGQEVILRCVPISNHLYFYWYRQILGQKVEFLVSFYNNEISEKSEIFDDQFSVERPDGSNFTLKIRSTKLEDSAMYFCASSERASNNEQFFGPGTRLTVL.

There are many counts of this clonotype. The rearrangement links TRBV7-8 to TRBJ2-7; 12 bases align to TRBD1. Germline CDR1 and CDR2: SGHVS and FQNEAQ. Unmatched junction bases numbered 9, after V lost 5 bases and J lost 4 bases. The CDR3 consists of 16 residues. This CDR3 is CASSAGGTGGFYEQYF. CDR3 DNA sequence: TGTGCCAGCAGCGCGGGGGGGACAGGGGGCTTTTACGAGCAGTACTTC.

This clonotype has only a few counts. Written as DNA, the CDR3 is TGTGCCAGCAGTTACCTCGGGGGTAGTGGCGAGCAGTACGTC. The encoded protein is CASSYLGGSGEQYV. The chain employs TRBV6-2 or TRBV6-3 and TRBJ2-7; possible D gene TRBD2, 6 bases. Germline lookup yields CDR1 MNHEY and CDR2 SVGEGT. V lost 2 bases and J lost 6, with 14 bases in between. The length of the CDR3 is 14 residues.

This clonotype was detected ten times or more. The V and J genes are TRBV4-1 and TRBJ2-5, with TRBD2 matching over 12 bases. The germline V gene encodes CDR1 MGHRA and CDR2 YSYEKL. With V trimmed by 1 base and J by 5 bases, 2 bases remained unmatched. CDR3 size: 15 residues. Here the CDR3 reads CASSQGLAGEETQYF. DNA for the CDR3: TGCGCCAGCAGCCAAGGACTAGCGGGGGAGGAGACCCAGTACTTC.

This clonotype was observed a few times. The J gene is TRBJ2-5, the V gene TRBV12-3 or TRBV12-4, with D unresolved. The CDR3 spans 13 residues. Trimming took off 5 bases at V and 2 bases at J, with 9 bases between the two ends. The chain's CDR3 is CASSRSSQETQYF. The CDR3 DNA sequence: TGTGCCAGCAGTCGGTCGTCACAAGAGACCCAGTACTTC.

Of note for this clonotype: The junction differs from germline at one of its ends, possibly a read error. This chain uses TRBV6-5 with TRBJ1-2, with 9 bases that match TRBD1. The CDR3 runs to 13 residues. Germline V gives CDR1 MNHEY, CDR2 SVGAGI. The CDR3 DNA reads TGTGCCAGCAGTGCCCGGGACAGGGCCAGTCGTGACTTC. Residues: CASSARDRASRDF.

This rearrangement joins TRBV19 to TRBJ2-1; D possibly corresponds to TRBD1 (6 bases). The V and J ends lost 4 bases and 4 bases respectively, with 11 bases between them. This CDR3 contains 14 residues. The germline V gene has CDR1 LNHDA and CDR2 SQIVND (reference sequence). The DNA for the CDR3 is TGTGCCAGTAGTACCAGACAGGAGTACAATGAGCAGTTCTTC. This translates into CASSTRQEYNEQFF.

This clonotype was recorded a few times. The chain links TRBV28 to TRBJ2-5; TRBD1 agrees at 8 bases. CDR3 size: 17 residues. Germline CDR1 MDHEN, CDR2 SYDVKM. V lost 1 base, J lost 5 bases, and 12 bases stayed unmatched. The CDR3 region is CASSLFVRTGLTETQYF. CDR3 sequence (DNA): TGTGCCAGCAGTTTATTCGTCCGGACAGGGCTAACGGAGACCCAGTACTTC.